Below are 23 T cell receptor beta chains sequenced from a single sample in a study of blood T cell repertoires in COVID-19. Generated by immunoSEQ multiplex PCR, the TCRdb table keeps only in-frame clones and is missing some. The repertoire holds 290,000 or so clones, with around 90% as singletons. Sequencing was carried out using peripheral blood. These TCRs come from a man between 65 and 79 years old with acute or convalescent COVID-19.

The CDR3 loop reads CASSKSHLAGFTDTQYF. CDR3 sequence (DNA): TGTGCCAGCAGCAAGTCTCATCTAGCGGGGTTCACAGATACGCAGTATTTT. This sequence joins TRBV21-1 and TRBJ2-3; TRBD2 is the table's D call and was not checked against the DNA. TRBV21-1 is designated a pseudogene. The CDR3 covers 17 residues.

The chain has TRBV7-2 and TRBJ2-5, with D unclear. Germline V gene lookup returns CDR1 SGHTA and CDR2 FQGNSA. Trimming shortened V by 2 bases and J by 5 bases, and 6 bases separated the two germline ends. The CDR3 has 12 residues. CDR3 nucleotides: TGTGCCAGCAGCTTATCTAGGGAGACCCAGTACTTC. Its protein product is CASSLSRETQYF. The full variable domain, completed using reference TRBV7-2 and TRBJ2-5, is GAGVSQSPSNKVTEKGKDVELRCDPISGHTALYWYRQSLGQGLEFLIYFQGNSAPDKSGLPSDRFSAERTGGSVSTLTIQRTQQEDSAVYLCASSLSRETQYFGPGTRLLVL.

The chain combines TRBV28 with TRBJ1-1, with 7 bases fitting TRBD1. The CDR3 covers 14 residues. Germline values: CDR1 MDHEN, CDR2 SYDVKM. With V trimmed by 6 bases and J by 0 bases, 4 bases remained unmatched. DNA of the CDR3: TGTGCCAGCAGCACCGGGACAGTGAACACTGAAGCTTTCTTT. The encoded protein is CASSTGTVNTEAFF.

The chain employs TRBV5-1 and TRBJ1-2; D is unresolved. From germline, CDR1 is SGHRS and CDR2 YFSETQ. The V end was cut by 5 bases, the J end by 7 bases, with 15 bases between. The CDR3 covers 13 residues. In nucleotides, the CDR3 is TGCGCCAGCAGTCAAGCCGGGATCAGTGGCTACACCTTC. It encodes CASSQAGISGYTF. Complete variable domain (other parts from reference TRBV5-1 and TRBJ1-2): KAGVTQTPRYLIKTRGQQVTLSCSPISGHRSVSWYQQTPGQGLQFLFEYFSETQRNKGNFPGRFSGRQFSNSRSEMNVSTLELGDSALYLCASSQAGISGYTFGSGTRLTVV.

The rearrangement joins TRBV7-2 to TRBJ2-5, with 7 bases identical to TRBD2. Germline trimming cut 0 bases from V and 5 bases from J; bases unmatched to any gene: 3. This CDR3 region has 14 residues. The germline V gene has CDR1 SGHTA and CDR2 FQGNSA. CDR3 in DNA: TGTGCCAGCAGCTTAGCGTGGGGGGGGGAGACCCAGTACTTC. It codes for CASSLAWGGETQYF. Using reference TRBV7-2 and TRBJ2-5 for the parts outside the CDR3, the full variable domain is GAGVSQSPSNKVTEKGKDVELRCDPISGHTALYWYRQSLGQGLEFLIYFQGNSAPDKSGLPSDRFSAERTGGSVSTLTIQRTQQEDSAVYLCASSLAWGGETQYFGPGTRLLVL.

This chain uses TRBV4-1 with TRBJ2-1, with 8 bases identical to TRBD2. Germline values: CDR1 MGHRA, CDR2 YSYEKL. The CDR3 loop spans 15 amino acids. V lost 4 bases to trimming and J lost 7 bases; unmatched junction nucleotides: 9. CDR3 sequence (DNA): TGCGCCAGCAGCCCTTCCGGGACTAGGCAGAATGAGCAGTTCTTC. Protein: CASSPSGTRQNEQFF.

The CDR3 coding sequence is TGTGCCAGCAGCCACAGGGAAATCAATTCACCCCTCCACTTT. It translates to CASSHREINSPLHF. V gene TRBV7-9 combines with J gene TRBJ1-6, with a weak D call TRBD1 (6 bases). Germline CDR1 and CDR2: SEHNR and FQNEAQ (reference sequence). With 5 bases removed from V and 7 bases from J, the gap between germline ends came to 12 bases. This CDR3 region has 14 residues.

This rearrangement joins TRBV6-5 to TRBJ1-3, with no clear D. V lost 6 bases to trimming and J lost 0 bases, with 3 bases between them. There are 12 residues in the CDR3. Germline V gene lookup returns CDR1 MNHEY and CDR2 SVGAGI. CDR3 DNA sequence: TGTGCCAGCAGGAGCTCTGGAAACACCATATATTTT. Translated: CASRSSGNTIYF.

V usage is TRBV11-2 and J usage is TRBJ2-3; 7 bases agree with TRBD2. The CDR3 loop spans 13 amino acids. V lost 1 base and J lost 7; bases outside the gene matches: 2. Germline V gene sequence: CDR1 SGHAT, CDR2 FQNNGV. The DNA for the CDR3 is TGTGCCAGCAGCTTAGTAGCGGGTAATACGCAGTATTTT. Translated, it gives CASSLVAGNTQYF.

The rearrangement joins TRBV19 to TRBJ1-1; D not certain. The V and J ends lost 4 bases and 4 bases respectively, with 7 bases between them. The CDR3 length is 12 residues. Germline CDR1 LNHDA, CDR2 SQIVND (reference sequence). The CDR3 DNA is TGTGCCAGTAGTACCCCAGGCACTGAAGCTTTCTTT. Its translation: CASSTPGTEAFF.

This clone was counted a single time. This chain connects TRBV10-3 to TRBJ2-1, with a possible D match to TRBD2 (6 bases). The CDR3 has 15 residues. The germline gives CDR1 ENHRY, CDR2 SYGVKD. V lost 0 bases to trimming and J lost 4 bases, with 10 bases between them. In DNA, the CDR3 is TGTGCCATCAGTGAGTCGGGACTGGGTTACAATGAGCAGTTCTTC. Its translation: CAISESGLGYNEQFF.

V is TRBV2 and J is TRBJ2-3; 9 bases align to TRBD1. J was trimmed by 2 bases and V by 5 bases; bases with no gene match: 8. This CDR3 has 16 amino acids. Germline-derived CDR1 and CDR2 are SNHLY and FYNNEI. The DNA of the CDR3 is TGTGCCAGCAGTTTATTTGGACAGGGGATCACAGATACGCAGTATTTT. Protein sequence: CASSLFGQGITDTQYF. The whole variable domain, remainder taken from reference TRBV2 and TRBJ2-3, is EPEVTQTPSHQVTQMGQEVILRCVPISNHLYFYWYRQILGQKVEFLVSFYNNEISEKSEIFDDQFSVERPDGSNFTLKIRSTKLEDSAMYFCASSLFGQGITDTQYFGPGTRLTVL.

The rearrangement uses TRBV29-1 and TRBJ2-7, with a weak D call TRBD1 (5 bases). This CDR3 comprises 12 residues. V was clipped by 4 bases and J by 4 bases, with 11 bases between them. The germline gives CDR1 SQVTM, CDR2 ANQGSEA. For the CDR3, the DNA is TGCAGCGTTGCGACAGACAAATACGAGCAGTACTTC. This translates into CSVATDKYEQYF.

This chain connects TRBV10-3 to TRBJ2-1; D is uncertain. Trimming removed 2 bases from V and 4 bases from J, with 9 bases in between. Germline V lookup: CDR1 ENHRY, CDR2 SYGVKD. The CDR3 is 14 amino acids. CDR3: CAISEPGGYNEQFF. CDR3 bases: TGTGCCATCAGTGAGCCTGGCGGTTACAATGAGCAGTTCTTC.

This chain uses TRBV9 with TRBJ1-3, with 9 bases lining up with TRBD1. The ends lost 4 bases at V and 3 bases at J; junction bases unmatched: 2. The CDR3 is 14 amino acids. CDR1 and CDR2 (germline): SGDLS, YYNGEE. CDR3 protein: CASSSGQGGNTIYF. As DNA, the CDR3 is TGTGCCAGCAGCTCGGGACAGGGTGGAAACACCATATATTTT.

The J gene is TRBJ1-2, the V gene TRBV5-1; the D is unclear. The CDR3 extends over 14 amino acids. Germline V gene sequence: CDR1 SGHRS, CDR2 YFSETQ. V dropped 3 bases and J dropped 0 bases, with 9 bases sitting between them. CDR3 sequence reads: CASSYQESNYGYTF. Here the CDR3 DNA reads TGCGCCAGCAGCTACCAAGAGTCTAACTATGGCTACACCTTC.

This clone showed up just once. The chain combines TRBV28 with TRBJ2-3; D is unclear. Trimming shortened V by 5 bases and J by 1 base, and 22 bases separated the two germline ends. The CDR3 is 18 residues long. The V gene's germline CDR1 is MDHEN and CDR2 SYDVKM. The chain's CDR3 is CASSPPIFAVGGTDTQYF. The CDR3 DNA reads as TGTGCCAGCAGTCCCCCCATTTTCGCGGTGGGTGGCACAGATACGCAGTATTTT.

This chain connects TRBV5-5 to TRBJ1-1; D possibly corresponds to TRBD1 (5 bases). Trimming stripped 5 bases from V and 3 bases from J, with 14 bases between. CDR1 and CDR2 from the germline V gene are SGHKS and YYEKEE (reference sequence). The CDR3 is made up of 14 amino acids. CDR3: CASSFVGGDTEAFF. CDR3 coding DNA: TGTGCCAGCAGTTTTGTGGGAGGGGACACTGAAGCTTTCTTT.

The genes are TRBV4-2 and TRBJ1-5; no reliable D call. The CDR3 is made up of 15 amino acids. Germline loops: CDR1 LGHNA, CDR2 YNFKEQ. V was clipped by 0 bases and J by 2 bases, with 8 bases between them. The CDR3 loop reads CASSQDRQGNQPQHF. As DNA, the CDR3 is TGTGCCAGCAGCCAAGATAGGCAGGGCAATCAGCCCCAGCATTTT.

CDR3 nucleotides: TGTGCCTGGAGTCGGGGACTAGCGGGAGGGCCAAACGAGCAGTACTTC. Protein sequence: CAWSRGLAGGPNEQYF. The chain links TRBV30 to TRBJ2-7; 16 bases align to TRBD2. The CDR3 is 16 residues long. Trimming cost V 2 bases and J 5 bases; bases outside gene matches: 6. CDR1 is GTSNPN and CDR2 is SVGIG in the germline V gene (reference sequence).

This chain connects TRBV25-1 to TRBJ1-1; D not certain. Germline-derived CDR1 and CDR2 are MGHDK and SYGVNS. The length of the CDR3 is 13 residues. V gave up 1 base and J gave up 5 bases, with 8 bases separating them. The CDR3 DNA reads TGTGCCAGCAGTGAATGGGGAGTTACTGAAGCTTTCTTT. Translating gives CASSEWGVTEAFF.

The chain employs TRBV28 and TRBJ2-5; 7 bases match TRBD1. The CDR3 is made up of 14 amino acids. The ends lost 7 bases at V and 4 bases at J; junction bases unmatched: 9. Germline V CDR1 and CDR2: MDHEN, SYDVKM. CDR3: CASTTQGVRETQYF. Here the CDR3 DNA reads TGTGCCAGCACCACCCAGGGGGTTAGAGAGACCCAGTACTTC.

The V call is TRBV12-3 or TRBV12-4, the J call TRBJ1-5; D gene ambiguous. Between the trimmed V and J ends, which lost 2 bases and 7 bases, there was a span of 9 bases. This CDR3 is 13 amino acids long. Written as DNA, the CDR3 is TGTGCCAGCAGTTTAAATATCAGGCAGCCCCAGCATTTT. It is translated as CASSLNIRQPQHF.